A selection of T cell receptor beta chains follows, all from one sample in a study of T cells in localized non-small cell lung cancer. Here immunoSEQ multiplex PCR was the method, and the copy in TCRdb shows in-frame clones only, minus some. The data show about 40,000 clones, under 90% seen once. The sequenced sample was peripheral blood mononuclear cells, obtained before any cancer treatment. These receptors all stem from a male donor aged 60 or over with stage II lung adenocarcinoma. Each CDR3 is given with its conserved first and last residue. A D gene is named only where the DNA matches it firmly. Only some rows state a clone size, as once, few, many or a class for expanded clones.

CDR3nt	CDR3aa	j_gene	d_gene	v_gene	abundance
TGTGCCTGGAGTCTCGGACAGCCCTATAATTCACCCCTCCACTTT	CAWSLGQPYNSPLHF	TRBJ1-6	NA	TRBV30	NA
TGTGCCAGCAGCTACCGCGGGGCAAGCTCCTACGAGCAGTACTTC	CASSYRGASSYEQYF	TRBJ2-7	NA	TRBV7-2	NA
TGCGCCAGCAGCCAAGTGTGGGTATCAGGGGGCGCGGGAAACACTGAAGCTTTCTTT	CASSQVWVSGGAGNTEAFF	TRBJ1-1	TRBD1	TRBV4-3	NA
TGTGCCAGCGGTCGGAGAGAGCAGTTCTTC	CASGRREQFF	TRBJ2-1	NA	TRBV2	NA
TGCGCCAGCAGTTTTTTCTACCCGGGACAGACGACGGGGGCCAACGTCCTGACTTTC	CASSFFYPGQTTGANVLTF	TRBJ2-6	TRBD1	TRBV5-1	NA
TGCGCCAGCAGCCAGGGGGACTCCTTTTACGCCGGGGAGCTGTTTTTT	CASSQGDSFYAGELFF	TRBJ2-2	NA	TRBV4-1	few
TGTGCCAGCACCCCCGGTGGGGCGGGGGCCACCGAGCAGTACTTC	CASTPGGAGATEQYF	TRBJ2-7	NA	TRBV28	NA
TGCAGCGAATTAGGGACAGGGGGGACCCAGTACTTC	CSELGTGGTQYF	TRBJ2-5	TRBD1	TRBV29-1	NA
TGTGCCAGCAGCAAACAACTGGCTGGACGGGCTTCAGGCTACACCTTC	CASSKQLAGRASGYTF	TRBJ1-2	NA	TRBV7-9	NA
TGTGCCAGCAGCCCCGTAACAGGCTCCTACGAGCAGTACTTC	CASSPVTGSYEQYF	TRBJ2-7	NA	TRBV7-2	NA
TGTGCCAGCATTCCGGGACGCGATTACACTGAAGCTTTCTTT	CASIPGRDYTEAFF	TRBJ1-1	NA	TRBV2	NA
TGTGCCAGCAGCCAAGACCCTCTCTATGACCTGGTCCAAGAGACCCAGTACTTC	CASSQDPLYDLVQETQYF	TRBJ2-5	NA	TRBV4-2	NA
TGTGCCCACCTCGGAGGGGGGAACACTGAAGCTTTCTTT	CAHLGGGNTEAFF	TRBJ1-1	NA	TRBV12-5	NA